This TCR beta chain was found in a study of molecular identifiers for immune sequencing clone quantification. Findings and caveats of the study: The share of molecules held by clones above 20 RNA copies was over 99% in effector cells and under 1% in naive cells. Barcodes shared by identical TCR molecules could lead to underestimated sizes of highly expanded clones.

RNA fractions of 10%, 30% or 50% and about 17,000 to 1,000,000 sorted cells were the source of naive CD8 libraries. CD8+CD4-CCR7+CD45RA+ cells were sorted as naive CD8 T cells. Remarks on this clonotype: The antigen is undetermined.

With 7 bases clipped from V and 2 bases from J, the junction kept 4 bases outside the gene matches. The CDR3 runs to 13 residues. CDR1 and CDR2 from the germline V gene are SNHLY and FYNNEI. TCRdb re-called the PCR reads with MiXCR, one entry per CDR3 protein. Of some 590,000 distinct CDR3 sequences listed, about 25% were seen once; the top ten hold about 0.84%. The sequence was collected from a human donor in good health. Some libraries in this study had Jurkat cell RNA spiked in. The J gene is TRBJ2-7, the V gene TRBV2; 8 nucleotides align to TRBD1. Material for sequencing was naive CD8+ T cells from blood, with Jurkat cell RNA spiked in. Indicated subset: FACS-sorted CD8+CD4-CCR7+CD45RA+ naive T cells. CDR3: CASTDRVTYEQYF. Here the CDR3 DNA reads TGTGCCAGCACGGACAGGGTAACCTACGAGCAGTACTTC.